The rows below give T cell receptor beta chains drawn from one sample of a study of Ad26.COV2.S vaccination and SARS-CoV-2 variants. TCRdb keeps only in-frame clones here, not all; method: immunoSEQ multiplex PCR. The data show around 350,000 clones, with approximately 90% seen just once and around 4% held by the top ten. This material consisted of peripheral blood, taken after recovery from COVID-19. The receptors here all came from a human donor who had recovered from COVID-19. The CDR3 runs from the conserved cysteine through the conserved F or W. Each record gives: D gene, clone size, V gene, J gene, CDR3 DNA, CDR3 protein. A D gene is named only where the DNA matches it firmly. Only some rows state a clone size, as once, few, many or a class for expanded clones.

.	.	TRBV19	TRBJ2-1	TGTGCCAGTAGCCCCCCAGGGCGTCCGGGCCCTGGCAATGAGCAGTTCTTC	CASSPPGRPGPGNEQFF
TRBD1	.	TRBV19	TRBJ1-2	TGTGCCAGTACCCGATCCCGGGACAGCTATGGCTACACCTTC	CASTRSRDSYGYTF
TRBD1	.	TRBV18	TRBJ1-5	TGTGCCAGCTCACGAGACAGGGATAGGAATCAGCCCCAGCATTTT	CASSRDRDRNQPQHF
.	.	TRBV19	TRBJ1-1	TGTGCCAGTACCCCGCGACCTTATCTTGAAGCTTTCTTT	CASTPRPYLEAFF
.	.	TRBV7-2	TRBJ2-2	TGTGCCAGCAGCTCCCGGGGGTGGGGGCTGTTGAACACCGGGGAGCTGTTTTTT	CASSSRGWGLLNTGELFF
.	.	TRBV9	TRBJ2-2	TGTGCCAGCAGCGTAGGTAACCCGAACACCGGGGAGCTGTTTTTT	CASSVGNPNTGELFF
.	once	TRBV12-2	TRBJ1-2	TGTGCAAGTCGGCTAAGGGTCTGCGGAAAATATGGCTACACCTTC	CASRLRVCGKYGYTF
.	.	TRBV9	TRBJ2-3	TGTGCCAGCAGCGTATCTTCAGATACGCAGTATTTT	CASSVSSDTQYF
.	.	TRBV2	TRBJ1-1	TGTGCCAGCAGTAGACAGGAGAACACTGAAGCTTTCTTT	CASSRQENTEAFF
TRBD1	once	TRBV5-5	TRBJ1-5	TGTGCCAGCAGCCCACCGACAGGGGATCAGCCCCAGCATTTT	CASSPPTGDQPQHF
.	.	TRBV5-8	TRBJ2-4	TGTGCCAGCAGCTCGGGGTCCCTCCCCATTCAGTACTTC	CASSSGSLPIQYF
.	.	TRBV13	TRBJ1-1	TGTGCCAGCAGCTTAGTGGATACTGAAGCTTTCTTT	CASSLVDTEAFF
.	.	TRBV20-1	TRBJ1-2	TGCAGTGCTAGGAAGGCCCCCGGCTACACCTTC	CSARKAPGYTF
.	few	TRBV19	TRBJ2-7	TGTGCCAGTAGCTGGAGTCTGGACCACTCCTACGAGCAGTACTTC	CASSWSLDHSYEQYF
.	.	TRBV9	TRBJ1-2	TGTGCCAGCAGCGGGACAATTCTTACCTTC	CASSGTILTF
.	.	TRBV27	TRBJ2-4	TGTGCCAGCAGTCTAGAGGTGTCCAAAAACATTCAGTACTTC	CASSLEVSKNIQYF
TRBD2	.	TRBV5-1	TRBJ2-3	TGCGCCAGCAGCCCGAGCGGGGGTACAGATACGCAGTATTTT	CASSPSGGTDTQYF
TRBD1	.	TRBV4-1	TRBJ1-5	TGCGCCAGCAGCGTAATGCCCGGGACAGGGGTTCAGCCCCAGCATTTT	CASSVMPGTGVQPQHF
.	.	TRBV6-5	TRBJ1-2	TGTGCCAGCGCGGACAGATCAGCTAACTATGGCTACACCTTC	CASADRSANYGYTF
.	.	TRBV11-2	TRBJ1-1	TGTGCCAGCAGCTTAGAGAATTCTGGCACTCAAGCTTTCTTT	CASSLENSGTQAFF
.	.	TRBV5-1	TRBJ2-2	TGCGCCAGCAGCTTGGATGGGCTCTTCACCGGGGAGCTGTTTTTT	CASSLDGLFTGELFF
TRBD2	.	TRBV6-5	TRBJ2-5	TGTGCCAGCAGGGCTGGCGGGACTAGTCGGGAGACCCAGTACTTC	CASRAGGTSRETQYF
TRBD2	.	TRBV5-1	TRBJ2-7	TGCGCCAGCAGCTTGGTCGGCGCCTTCACACCGGGACTAGCGAGAGACGAGCAGTACTTC	CASSLVGAFTPGLARDEQYF
.	.	TRBV4-1	TRBJ2-5	TGCGCCAGCAGCCGATATTCTAGGGGGCAAGAGACCCAGTACTTC	CASSRYSRGQETQYF
TRBD2	.	TRBV7-2	TRBJ2-3	TGTGCCAGCAGCGAATGGCGGGGGTCTAGCACAGATACGCAGTATTTT	CASSEWRGSSTDTQYF
.	.	TRBV6-6	TRBJ1-3	TGTGCCAGCATCCCCCGGGGAGACACCATATATTTT	CASIPRGDTIYF
TRBD1	.	TRBV5-1	TRBJ2-5	TGCGCCAGCAGCTTCACCCAAACAGGGGCTCGCCAAGAGACCCAGTACTTC	CASSFTQTGARQETQYF
TRBD1	.	TRBV29-1	TRBJ1-2	TGCAGCGTGAAAGGGACAGCGGACCTCGTCTATGGCTACACCTTC	CSVKGTADLVYGYTF
.	.	TRBV27	TRBJ2-1	TGTGCCAGCAGCGGAAGGGTCGTAAATGAGCAGTTCTTC	CASSGRVVNEQFF
.	.	TRBV6-2/TRBV6-3	TRBJ1-5	TGTGCCAGCAGCACAGCCAAGGGTAGCAATCAGCCCCAGCATTTT	CASSTAKGSNQPQHF
TRBD1	.	TRBV5-4	TRBJ1-2	TGTGCCAGCAGCCACATGGGACAGGGGTATGGCTACACCTTC	CASSHMGQGYGYTF
.	.	TRBV3-1/TRBV3-2	TRBJ2-3	TGTGCCAGCAGCCAAGACGGGACTAGCACAGATACGCAGTATTTT	CASSQDGTSTDTQYF
TRBD1	once	TRBV5-6	TRBJ2-3	TGTGCCAGCAGCTTAACTGTGACAGGGGGCCAGGGGGATACGCAGTATTTT	CASSLTVTGGQGDTQYF
TRBD1	.	TRBV5-1	TRBJ1-2	TGCGCCAGCAGGGGGACAGGGGCTAACTATGGCTACACCTTC	CASRGTGANYGYTF
.	.	TRBV29-1	TRBJ1-4	TGCAGCTCACAAGGGGGGATGGGAGAAAAACTGTTTTTT	CSSQGGMGEKLFF
TRBD1	.	TRBV5-1	TRBJ2-7	TGCGCCAGCAGGGGACAGGGGGCCTCCTACGAGCAGTACTTC	CASRGQGASYEQYF